The 17 T cell receptor beta chains reported below all come from one sample, sequenced in a study of blood T cells in healthy people across ages. Combining a sample-barcoded 5' primer with a J-beta primer mix, a second PCR ran for roughly 7 to 11 cycles. MiXCR was run by TCRdb on the 5' RACE reads, yielding one entry per CDR3 protein. The sample has about 650,000 distinct CDR3 sequences, less than 40% seen once. Sample: blood. All receptors derive from a woman of 80 years or more in good health.

Details on this clonotype: A junction end diverges from the germline sequence, so it may reflect a read error. The V gene is TRBV5-1, the J gene TRBJ1-1, with D perhaps TRBD1 (6 bases). The CDR3 extends over 13 amino acids. Germline lookup yields CDR1 SGHRS and CDR2 YFSETQ. DNA of the CDR3: TGCGCCAGCAGCCTAGGGGGGAACGCTGAAGCTTTCTTT. Translating it yields CASSLGGNAEAFF.

In its sample, this clonotype was seen many times. The J gene is TRBJ1-5, the V gene TRBV2; 10 bases are shared with TRBD1. The V and J ends lost 6 bases and 5 bases, in that order; junction bases with no gene match: 7. The CDR3 runs 15 residues. Looked up from germline, CDR1 is SNHLY and CDR2 is FYNNEI. CDR3 DNA: TGTGCCAGCAGGTCCGGGACAGGGGCTTATCAGCCCCAGCATTTT. It is translated as CASRSGTGAYQPQHF.

Concerning this clonotype itself: Since a much larger clone is just one base distant, this may be a read error. The V gene is TRBV15, the J gene TRBJ2-7; D may correspond to TRBD1 or TRBD2 (5 bases each). Trimming cost V 5 bases and J 0 bases, with 14 bases left between them. This CDR3 contains 15 residues. CDR1 is LNHNV, CDR2 YYDKDF, per germline (reference sequence). The CDR3 loop reads CATSGGGQGSYEQYF. The CDR3 region has the DNA TGTGCCACCAGCGGAGGCGGGCAGGGCTCCTACGAGCAGTACTTC. The full variable domain, completed using reference TRBV15 and TRBJ2-7, is DAMVIQNPRYQVTQFGKPVTLSCSQTLNHNVMYWYQQKSSQAPKLLFHYYDKDFNNEADTPDNFQSRRPNTSFCFLDIRSPGLGDTAMYLCATSGGGQGSYEQYFGPGTRLTVT.

Concerning this clonotype itself: A much larger clone lies one base from this, so it may be a read error. The chain couples TRBV20-1 to TRBJ1-5, with D maybe TRBD1 (5 bases). Germline CDR1 DFQATT, CDR2 SNEGSKA (reference sequence). The CDR3 loop spans 16 amino acids. V was shortened by 5 bases and J by 6 bases, with 23 bases between the two germline ends. The CDR3 sequence: CSARSPGQWGSQPQHF. In DNA form, the CDR3 reads TGCAGTGCTCGATCCCCGGGTCAATGGGGCAGTCAGCCCCAGCATTTT.

The sample holds a few counts of this clonotype. The V call is TRBV4-1, the J call TRBJ1-1; 8 bases map to TRBD1. The CDR3 is 16 residues long. The J segment lost 1 base and the V segment lost 1 base, leaving 5 bases of the junction unmatched. Germline V CDR1 and CDR2: MGHRA, YSYEKL. The CDR3 DNA is TGCGCCAGCAGCCAAGGGAGAGGACAGGGGAACACTGAAGCTTTCTTT. Encoded protein: CASSQGRGQGNTEAFF.

Regarding this clonotype: This sequence may be a read error, since a much larger clone differs from it by one base. The rearrangement joins TRBV27 to TRBJ1-1; maybe TRBD1 (6 bases). The CDR3 runs to 13 residues. CDR1 and CDR2 from the germline V gene are MNHEY and SMNVEV (reference sequence). CDR3: CVSSLDRYTEAFF. The DNA of the CDR3 is TGTGTCAGCAGCCTCGACAGGTATACTGAAGCTTTCTTT.

The J gene is TRBJ2-3, the V gene TRBV2; D is tentatively TRBD1 or TRBD2 (5 bases each). This CDR3 comprises 16 residues. Germline values: CDR1 SNHLY, CDR2 FYNNEI. V was shortened by 2 bases and J by 8 bases, with 20 bases between the two germline ends. This chain's CDR3 is CASSERGLTGAGTQYF. CDR3 bases: TGTGCCAGCAGTGAACGGGGTCTTACCGGGGCGGGTACGCAGTATTTT.

This clonotype occurred many times. The chain combines TRBV7-2 with TRBJ2-7; the match to TRBD1 covers 9 bases. The V segment lost 3 bases and the J segment 4 bases; nucleotides outside the gene matches: 10. CDR3 length: 16 residues. Germline assignment: CDR1 SGHTA and CDR2 FQGNSA. The DNA of the CDR3 is TGTGCCAGCAGCTTCGTATCGGGACAGGGCTTTTACGAGCAGTACTTC. It is translated as CASSFVSGQGFYEQYF.

This clonotype was seen many times. This chain joins TRBV7-2 and TRBJ1-2, with TRBD1 identical over 8 bases. Trimming cost V 2 bases and J 5 bases; bases outside gene matches: 4. This CDR3 contains 14 residues. CDR1 is SGHTA, CDR2 FQGNSA, per germline. The CDR3: CASSLRQGRYGYTF. CDR3 nucleotides: TGTGCCAGCAGCTTACGACAGGGGAGATATGGCTACACCTTC.

A note on this clonotype: It may be a read error: a sequence one base away is much more abundant. This rearrangement joins TRBV3-1 to TRBJ1-2; tentatively, D is TRBD1 (5 bases). Germline CDR1 reads LGHDT; CDR2 reads YNNKEL (reference sequence). The CDR3 spans 17 residues. The CDR3 DNA follows: TGTGCCAGCAGCCATAGGTTGACAGCAATCGCTAACTATGGCTACAACTTC. Protein: CASSHRLTAIANYGYNF.

This clonotype was counted ten times or more. The chain joins TRBV6-5 to TRBJ2-7, with D perhaps TRBD2 (5 bases). Trimming shortened V by 6 bases and J by 6 bases, and 21 bases separated the two germline ends. The V gene's germline CDR1 is MNHEY and CDR2 SVGAGI. The length of the CDR3 is 15 residues. CDR3 in DNA: TGTGCCAGCAGACCCGGGATAACCTCCCCTCTCGAGCAGTACTTC. Residues: CASRPGITSPLEQYF.

This clonotype has ten or more counts. J is TRBJ2-3 and V is TRBV30; perhaps TRBD2 as D (6 bases). Trimming took 2 bases from V and 6 from J, leaving 12 bases between them. The germline CDR1 and CDR2 sequences are GTSNPN and SVGIG (reference sequence). This CDR3 is 13 amino acids long. CDR3 sequence: CAWSSPGRDTQYF. DNA of the CDR3: TGTGCCTGGAGTAGTCCGGGGAGGGATACGCAGTATTTT.

In this sample, this clonotype turned up many times. This sequence joins TRBV3-1 and TRBJ1-2; D is undetermined. Germline V CDR1 and CDR2: LGHDT, YNNKEL (reference sequence). V was shortened by 0 bases and J by 1 base, with 9 bases between the two germline ends. The CDR3 is 15 residues long. The DNA of the CDR3 is TGTGCCAGCAGCCAAGATCTAGGGTATAACTATGGCTACACCTTC. This translates into CASSQDLGYNYGYTF.

In its sample, this clonotype was seen many times. The V gene is TRBV20-1, the J gene TRBJ2-5, with TRBD2 identical over 11 bases. The CDR3 is 14 residues long. Looked up from germline, CDR1 is DFQATT and CDR2 is SNEGSKA (reference sequence). The chain's CDR3 is CSARLAGLQETQYF. The CDR3 nucleotides are TGCAGCGCCAGACTAGCGGGGCTTCAAGAGACCCAGTACTTC.

The chain employs TRBV6-2 or TRBV6-3 and TRBJ1-2; TRBD1 might be the D (6 bases). There are 16 residues in the CDR3. V was pared by 10 bases and J by 2 bases, with 23 bases between. Per the germline V gene, CDR1 is MNHEY and CDR2 is SVGEGT. The CDR3 is CATDGQGKEWNYGYTF. CDR3 in DNA: TGTGCCACCGACGGGCAGGGGAAGGAGTGGAACTATGGCTACACCTTC.

A few counts support this clonotype. This sequence may be a read error, since a much larger clone differs from it by one base. The chain couples TRBV12-3 or TRBV12-4 to TRBJ2-1; 8 bases fit TRBD1. Trimming cost V 7 bases and J 13 bases; bases outside gene matches: 18. The CDR3 is 15 residues long. The CDR3 DNA follows: TGTGCCAGCAAACCCAGCACAGGGGGTGGAGGGACCCAGTTCTTC. It codes for CASKPSTGGGGTQFF.

The genes are TRBV7-8 and TRBJ2-7; 9 bases agree with TRBD2. TRBJ2-4 explains the end of the DNA better; the J call may be wrong. Germline-derived CDR1 and CDR2 are SGHVS and FQNEAQ. This CDR3 comprises 18 residues. Written as DNA, the CDR3 is TGTGCCAGCAGCTTAGCCTTGCGTGCGGGAGGGCAGGAAAACATTCAGTACTTC. It codes for CASSLALRAGGQENIQYF.